One sample yielded the 16 T cell receptor beta chains listed below, sequenced in a study of shared clonotypes between healthy human individuals. CD45RO-negative, CCR7-positively selected cells formed the naive CD8 fraction, excluding terminally differentiated effector memory CD45RA+ cells. Using immunoSEQ multiplex PCR, the repertoire was profiled, and TCRdb retains in-frame clones only, with some absent. The table lists nearly 2 million clones, approximately 94% of them singletons, with 1.2% in the top ten. The specimen was naive CD8+ T cells sorted from blood. The source is a man between 18 and 35 years old in good health.

This clone appeared a single time. V is TRBV6-5 and J is TRBJ2-7; 8 bases are a match to TRBD2. Trimming took 4 bases from V and 6 from J; bases not matched to a gene: 11. The germline CDR1 and CDR2 sequences are MNHEY and SVGAGI. This CDR3 is 15 amino acids long. CDR3 bases: TGTGCCAGCAGTTTAGAGCGGGGGAGCCTCCGCGAGCAGTACTTC. It codes for CASSLERGSLREQYF.

CDR3 amino acids: CASSVRLAGSADTQYF. For the CDR3, the DNA is TGTGCCAGCAGCGTACGACTAGCGGGATCAGCAGATACGCAGTATTTT. The chain joins TRBV9 to TRBJ2-3; TRBD2 matches at 11 bases. Losses at the gene ends were 1 base for V and 4 bases for J; bases not matched to a gene: 5. The CDR3 has 16 residues. Germline V lookup: CDR1 SGDLS, CDR2 YYNGEE.

The chain carries TRBV27 and TRBJ2-1, with D possibly called TRBD1 or TRBD2 (5 bases each). Germline CDR1 and CDR2: MNHEY and SMNVEV (reference sequence). V was pared by 8 bases and J by 10 bases, with 15 bases between. This CDR3 has 12 amino acids. The CDR3: CASGTLADEQFF. The CDR3 DNA follows: TGTGCCAGCGGGACCCTAGCTGACGAGCAGTTCTTC.

DNA for the CDR3: TGTGCCAGCAGTTTAGCGGGAGGGGCCTACAATGAGCAGTTCTTC. Amino acid sequence: CASSLAGGAYNEQFF. V usage is TRBV2 and J usage is TRBJ2-1; 11 nucleotides match TRBD2. The germline V gene encodes CDR1 SNHLY and CDR2 FYNNEI. The ends lost 5 bases at V and 2 bases at J; junction bases unmatched: 2. The CDR3 extends over 15 amino acids. The entire variable domain, with the rest obtained from reference TRBV2 and TRBJ2-1, is as follows: EPEVTQTPSHQVTQMGQEVILRCVPISNHLYFYWYRQILGQKVEFLVSFYNNEISEKSEIFDDQFSVERPDGSNFTLKIRSTKLEDSAMYFCASSLAGGAYNEQFFGPGTRLTVL.

This rearrangement joins TRBV6-1 to TRBJ2-7; 8 bases line up with TRBD1. This CDR3 has 14 amino acids. Per germline, CDR1 MNHNS and CDR2 SASEGT. The V gene end was trimmed by 6 bases and the J gene end by 4 bases; junction bases not matched to a gene: 8. CDR3 in DNA: TGTGCCAGCAGGTCGACAGGGGTTTCGTACGAGCAGTACTTC. Amino acids: CASRSTGVSYEQYF.

The J gene is TRBJ2-3, the V gene TRBV30, with 10 bases identical to TRBD2. The CDR3 sequence is 13 residues long. Trimming removed 5 bases from V and 1 base from J; junction bases left unmatched: 0. Looked up from germline, CDR1 is GTSNPN and CDR2 is SVGIG (reference sequence). CDR3 in amino acids: CAWLAGGTDTQYF. The CDR3 DNA reads as TGTGCCTGGCTAGCGGGGGGCACAGATACGCAGTATTTT.

This clone was seen just once. This sequence joins TRBV5-6 and TRBJ2-7, with D uncertain. Trimming took 0 bases from V and 6 from J, leaving 10 bases between them. The CDR3 runs 13 residues. CDR1 SGHDT and CDR2 YYEEEE come from the germline V gene. CDR3 protein: CASSLGVLSEQYF. The CDR3 DNA sequence: TGTGCCAGCAGCTTGGGGGTGTTGAGCGAGCAGTACTTC.

This sequence joins TRBV2 and TRBJ1-5; D remains ambiguous. Germline assignment: CDR1 SNHLY and CDR2 FYNNEI. V lost 8 bases, J lost 3 bases, and 17 bases lay in between. This CDR3 contains 15 residues. The CDR3 sequence is CASCRTEGVNQPQHF. The DNA of the CDR3 is TGTGCCAGCTGTCGAACAGAGGGTGTCAATCAGCCCCAGCATTTT.

This chain connects TRBV4-1 to TRBJ2-1, with a possible D match to TRBD2 (6 bases). Per the germline V gene, CDR1 is MGHRA and CDR2 is YSYEKL. The CDR3 loop spans 15 amino acids. V was pared by 1 base and J by 9 bases, with 16 bases between. CDR3: CASSQVRGTGGEQFF. Written as DNA, the CDR3 is TGCGCCAGCAGCCAAGTACGGGGGACTGGGGGTGAGCAGTTCTTC.

The chain has TRBV5-3 and TRBJ1-3; 7 bases are a match to TRBD1. TRBV5-3 is reported as an ORF; its role is uncertain. V shed 4 bases and J 1 base; nucleotides not matched to a gene: 5. The CDR3 runs 15 residues. The CDR3 reads CARSAGQLSGNTIYF. Here the CDR3 DNA reads TGTGCCAGAAGCGCGGGACAGTTATCTGGAAACACCATATATTTT.

With regard to this clone: Other DNA sequences in the same sample also yield this CDR3. V usage is TRBV9 and J usage is TRBJ2-3; the match to TRBD2 covers 8 bases. V shed 1 base, J shed 4 bases, and the junction held 2 bases outside the gene matches. CDR1 and CDR2 (germline): SGDLS, YYNGEE. The CDR3 covers 14 residues. The CDR3 region is CASSVSGGADTQYF. CDR3 DNA sequence: TGTGCCAGCAGCGTATCGGGGGGGGCAGATACGCAGTATTTT.

The CDR3 sequence: CASSFGPVGTGELFF. The CDR3 nucleotides read TGTGCCAGCAGCTTTGGACCGGTTGGTACCGGGGAGCTGTTTTTT. The chain has TRBV5-4 and TRBJ2-2; no firm D call. Per germline, CDR1 SGHNT and CDR2 YYREEE (reference sequence). V lost 2 bases to trimming and J lost 5 bases, with 13 bases between them. This CDR3 is built from 15 residues.

The CDR3 DNA reads TGCGCCAGCAGTGACCCGGGGACAGAGCAGTTCTTC. Amino acids: CASSDPGTEQFF. The chain recombines TRBV10-1 with TRBJ2-1; D is perhaps TRBD1 (6 bases). Between the trimmed V and J ends, which lost 3 bases and 10 bases, there was a span of 10 bases. The CDR3 totals 12 residues. Germline V gene lookup returns CDR1 WNHNN and CDR2 SYGVQD (reference sequence).

This chain connects TRBV7-9 to TRBJ1-1; D not certain. Per germline, CDR1 SEHNR and CDR2 FQNEAQ (reference sequence). Trimming removed 5 bases from V and 0 bases from J, with 13 bases in between. CDR3 length: 15 amino acids. CDR3 sequence: CASSPPRTMNTEAFF. The CDR3 region has the DNA TGTGCCAGCAGCCCTCCCCGTACAATGAACACTGAAGCTTTCTTT.

The chain combines TRBV28 with TRBJ1-2; 7 nucleotides match TRBD1. The CDR3 covers 13 residues. Germline CDR1 MDHEN, CDR2 SYDVKM. V lost 6 bases to trimming and J lost 4 bases; unmatched junction nucleotides: 5. CDR3 loop: CASRTGLGYGYTF. The CDR3 DNA follows: TGTGCCAGCAGGACAGGGCTCGGCTATGGCTACACCTTC.

The CDR3 coding sequence is TGTGCCAGCAGGCCCGGGACAGGCCTCCCTAAGGATGGCTACACCTTC. Protein product: CASRPGTGLPKDGYTF. The chain has TRBV28 and TRBJ1-2, with 8 bases fitting TRBD1. The CDR3 is made up of 16 amino acids. Germline values: CDR1 MDHEN, CDR2 SYDVKM. V shed 6 bases, J shed 6 bases, and the junction held 15 bases outside the gene matches.